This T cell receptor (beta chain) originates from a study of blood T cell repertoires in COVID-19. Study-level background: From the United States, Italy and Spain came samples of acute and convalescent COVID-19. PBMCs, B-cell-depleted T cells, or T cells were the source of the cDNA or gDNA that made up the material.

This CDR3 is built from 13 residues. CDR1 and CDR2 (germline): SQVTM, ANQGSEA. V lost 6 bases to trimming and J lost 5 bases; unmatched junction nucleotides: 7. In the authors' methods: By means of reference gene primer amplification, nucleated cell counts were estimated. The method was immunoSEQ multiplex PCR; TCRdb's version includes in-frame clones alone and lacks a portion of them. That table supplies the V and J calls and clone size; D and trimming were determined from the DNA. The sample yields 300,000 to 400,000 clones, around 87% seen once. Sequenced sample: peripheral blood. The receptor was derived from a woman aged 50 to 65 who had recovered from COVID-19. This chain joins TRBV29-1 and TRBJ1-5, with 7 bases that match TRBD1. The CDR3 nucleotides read TGCAGCGTGGCGACAGGGTACGATCAGCCCCAGCATTTT. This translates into CSVATGYDQPQHF.